Listed here are 22 T cell receptor beta chains from one sample, sequenced in a study of blood T cell repertoires in COVID-19 (dated by TCRdb to 2018 to 2020). Libraries came from the immunoSEQ multiplex PCR assay. The immuneACCESS repertoire file appears here via TCRdb, limited to in-frame rearrangements. These files lack a portion of the clones; in checked studies, under half of the deficit traces to unresolved V genes, and the cause of the others is not known. The sample profile shows about 270,000 clones; under 90% of them were found once. The ten biggest clones cover around 2.9% of the sample. The sequencing sample was made of peripheral blood. These receptors were obtained from a woman aged 55-75 years with active or convalescent COVID-19.

V usage is TRBV4-3 and J usage is TRBJ1-3; TRBD1 agrees at 8 bases. The CDR3 consists of 17 residues. In germline, CDR1 is LGHNA, CDR2 YSLEER. V was clipped by 4 bases and J by 4 bases; unmatched bases: 12. CDR3 nucleotide sequence: TGCGCCAGCAGCCGCGCTAGAACAGGGGGAAGAGGAAACACCATATATTTT. It specifies CASSRARTGGRGNTIYF.

V and J are TRBV29-1 and TRBJ1-2; tentatively, D is TRBD1 (5 bases). Trimming left V 3 bases short and J 3 bases short, with 17 bases between. Germline V gives CDR1 SQVTM, CDR2 ANQGSEA. This CDR3 has 15 residues. CDR3 bases: TGCAGCGTTGACGCCCCATGGGGGAGGGACTATGGCTACACCTTC. As protein: CSVDAPWGRDYGYTF.

The V call is TRBV11-3, the J call TRBJ2-2, with 9 bases lining up with TRBD1. The length of the CDR3 is 19 residues. Germline V CDR1 and CDR2: SGHNT, YENEEA. The trim removed 5 bases at V and 4 bases at J, leaving 17 bases unmatched. CDR3 nucleotide sequence: TGTGCCAGCAGCCCTAGGGGACCACAGGGGGCAATTGTCACCGGGGAGCTGTTTTTT. This sequence encodes CASSPRGPQGAIVTGELFF.

The chain is built from TRBV13 and TRBJ2-5, with D tentatively TRBD1 (5 bases). The germline V gene has CDR1 PRHDT and CDR2 FYEKMQ (reference sequence). The CDR3 covers 15 residues. The germline V and J ends were trimmed by 3 bases and 5 bases, with 16 bases remaining between them. The CDR3 loop reads CASSFAPGSVETQYF. Here the CDR3 DNA reads TGTGCCAGCAGCTTCGCGCCAGGGTCGGTTGAGACCCAGTACTTC.

The count of this clone is one. The chain recombines TRBV6-6 with TRBJ1-6, with unresolved D. The CDR3 has 14 residues. Trimming removed 5 bases from V and 3 bases from J, with 8 bases in between. The germline V gene has CDR1 MNHNY and CDR2 SVGAGI (reference sequence). The CDR3 loop is CASSSHNYNSPLHF. In DNA, the CDR3 is TGTGCCAGCAGTAGCCATAACTATAATTCACCCCTCCACTTT.

The V gene is TRBV11-2, the J gene TRBJ1-6, with a tentative D call TRBD1 (6 bases). The CDR3 consists of 17 residues. Looked up from germline, CDR1 is SGHAT and CDR2 is FQNNGV. The V and J ends lost 2 bases and 1 base respectively, with 12 bases between them. The CDR3 DNA sequence: TGTGCCAGCAGCTTACCAGGGGCAGGGTCCTATAATTCACCCCTCCACTTT. Translating it yields CASSLPGAGSYNSPLHF.

This clone was seen only a few times. The V call is TRBV13, the J call TRBJ2-2; the match to TRBD2 covers 8 bases. Germline V lookup: CDR1 PRHDT, CDR2 FYEKMQ (reference sequence). Trimming took 5 bases from V and 7 from J; bases not matched to a gene: 6. CDR3 length: 14 residues. CDR3 region: CASSPGLGSGELFF. The CDR3 DNA sequence: TGTGCCAGCAGCCCGGGACTAGGGAGCGGGGAGCTGTTTTTT. Variable domain in full (rest from reference TRBV13 and TRBJ2-2): AAGVIQSPRHLIKEKRETATLKCYPIPRHDTVYWYQQGPGQDPQFLISFYEKMQSDKGSIPDRFSAQQFSDYHSELNMSSLELGDSALYFCASSPGLGSGELFFGEGSRLTVL.

V and J are TRBV6-4 and TRBJ2-1, with D unclear. The CDR3 contains 16 residues. V lost 6 bases and J 4 bases, leaving 19 bases between the germline ends. CDR1 is MRHNA and CDR2 is SNTAGT in the germline V gene. For the CDR3, the DNA is TGTGCCAGCAGCCTAGTATCGGCCTCACCGTACAATGAGCAGTTCTTC. Its translation is CASSLVSASPYNEQFF.

This clone was seen a single time. The J gene is TRBJ2-3, the V gene TRBV5-1, with a possible D match to TRBD2 (5 bases). The CDR3 spans 14 residues. Trimming cost V 4 bases and J 2 bases, with 11 bases left between them. CDR1 SGHRS and CDR2 YFSETQ come from the germline V gene. The CDR3 here is CASSPGLITDTQYF. Written as DNA, the CDR3 is TGCGCCAGCAGCCCCGGACTTATCACAGATACGCAGTATTTT.

This clone was seen only once. The V and J genes are TRBV4-2 and TRBJ2-7; 8 nucleotides line up with TRBD2. Germline V CDR1 and CDR2: LGHNA, YNFKEQ. This CDR3 region has 17 residues. V trimming: 1 base; J trimming: 3 bases; junction bases outside the gene matches: 11. The CDR3 coding sequence is TGTGCCAGCAGCCAAGTTTTCCTTCAGCGGGGGCTCTACGAGCAGTACTTC. Its translation: CASSQVFLQRGLYEQYF.

The gene calls are TRBV6-5 and TRBJ1-1; D is possibly TRBD1 (6 bases). CDR3 length equals 14 residues. Per the germline V gene, CDR1 is MNHEY and CDR2 is SVGAGI. The V and J ends lost 6 bases and 3 bases respectively, with 14 bases between them. CDR3 sequence reads: CASRLDGQYTEAFF. In DNA, the CDR3 is TGTGCCAGCAGACTCGACGGACAGTACACTGAAGCTTTCTTT.

The chain uses TRBV6-6 and TRBJ1-1, with 10 nucleotides matching TRBD1. Germline assignment: CDR1 MNHNY and CDR2 SVGAGI (reference sequence). The J segment lost 3 bases and the V segment lost 5 bases, leaving 12 bases of the junction unmatched. CDR3 length: 17 amino acids. The CDR3 is CASSHGGQGRADTEAFF. The CDR3 bases are TGTGCCAGCAGTCACGGGGGACAGGGGAGGGCGGACACTGAAGCTTTCTTT.

The gene calls are TRBV28 and TRBJ2-3, with 14 bases lining up with TRBD2. V dropped 2 bases and J dropped 2; count of bases not matched to a gene: 9. Germline CDR1 MDHEN, CDR2 SYDVKM. The CDR3 contains 19 residues. CDR3 sequence: CASSLGGLAGAGTTDTQYF. The CDR3 nucleotides read TGTGCCAGCAGTTTAGGGGGACTAGCGGGGGCCGGAACCACAGATACGCAGTATTTT.

The gene calls are TRBV6-2 or TRBV6-3 and TRBJ1-2; no clear D gene. Germline CDR1 is MNHEY and CDR2 is SVGEGT. There are 12 residues in the CDR3. V was cut by 2 bases and J by 6 bases, with 7 bases left in between. The CDR3 DNA sequence: TGTGCCAGCAGTTACCTCCGAGATGGCTACACCTTC. Protein product: CASSYLRDGYTF.

This chain uses TRBV13 with TRBJ1-1; tentatively, D is TRBD1 (6 bases). V gave up 4 bases and J gave up 1 base, with 7 bases separating them. Germline lookup yields CDR1 PRHDT and CDR2 FYEKMQ (reference sequence). This CDR3 contains 13 residues. DNA of the CDR3: TGTGCCAGCAGCTCGACAGGGAACACTGAAGCTTTCTTT. Translating it yields CASSSTGNTEAFF.

The chain couples TRBV2 to TRBJ1-2; 8 nucleotides line up with TRBD1. This CDR3 is 13 amino acids long. Germline values: CDR1 SNHLY, CDR2 FYNNEI. V was clipped by 8 bases and J by 4 bases; unmatched bases: 6. CDR3 residues: CASPQGAGYGYTF. CDR3 bases: TGTGCCAGCCCCCAGGGGGCAGGCTATGGCTACACCTTC. The entire variable domain, with the rest obtained from reference TRBV2 and TRBJ1-2, is as follows: EPEVTQTPSHQVTQMGQEVILRCVPISNHLYFYWYRQILGQKVEFLVSFYNNEISEKSEIFDDQFSVERPDGSNFTLKIRSTKLEDSAMYFCASPQGAGYGYTFGSGTRLTVV.

The J gene is TRBJ2-1, the V gene TRBV4-3; 9 nucleotides align to TRBD1. The germline V gene encodes CDR1 LGHNA and CDR2 YSLEER. Trimming at V came to 2 bases and at J to 2 bases, leaving 4 bases not matched to a gene. CDR3 length equals 16 residues. CDR3 nucleotide sequence: TGCGCCAGCAGCCAAAGGACAGGGGAGGCCTACAATGAGCAGTTCTTC. Protein product: CASSQRTGEAYNEQFF.

The V call is TRBV7-2, the J call TRBJ2-1, with D perhaps matching TRBD1 (5 bases). Deletions cut 0 bases from V and 9 bases from J, with 12 bases between. CDR3 length: 14 amino acids. Germline V gene lookup returns CDR1 SGHTA and CDR2 FQGNSA. CDR3 DNA: TGTGCCAGCAGCTTAGCTATAGGGGTTGGTGAGCAGTTCTTC. Its protein is CASSLAIGVGEQFF. Complete variable domain (other parts from reference TRBV7-2 and TRBJ2-1): GAGVSQSPSNKVTEKGKDVELRCDPISGHTALYWYRQSLGQGLEFLIYFQGNSAPDKSGLPSDRFSAERTGGSVSTLTIQRTQQEDSAVYLCASSLAIGVGEQFFGPGTRLTVL.

The J gene is TRBJ2-1, the V gene TRBV27; 10 nucleotides align to TRBD1. After removal of 6 bases from V and 4 bases from J, the junction contained 6 bases not matched to a gene. The CDR3 covers 15 residues. Looked up from germline, CDR1 is MNHEY and CDR2 is SMNVEV (reference sequence). The CDR3 loop reads CASSLDRGQYNEQFF. DNA of the CDR3: TGTGCCAGCAGCCTCGACAGGGGGCAGTACAATGAGCAGTTCTTC.

CDR3 loop: CASSLVRGAGGSQPQHF. CDR3 nucleotide sequence: TGCGCCAGCAGCTTGGTTCGGGGGGCCGGGGGCAGCCAGCCCCAGCATTTT. The chain joins TRBV5-1 to TRBJ1-5; possible D gene TRBD1, 6 bases. Trimming stripped 0 bases from V and 7 bases from J, with 20 bases between. Germline V gene data show CDR1 as SGHRS and CDR2 as YFSETQ. This CDR3 comprises 17 residues.

This rearrangement joins TRBV9 to TRBJ1-4, with 8 bases fitting TRBD1. This CDR3 has 18 residues. J lost 8 bases, V lost 2 bases, and 17 bases had no gene match. Looked up from germline, CDR1 is SGDLS and CDR2 is YYNGEE. This chain's CDR3 is CASSVTGGATSPVEKLFF. The DNA of the CDR3 is TGTGCCAGCAGCGTTACAGGGGGGGCAACCTCCCCCGTGGAAAAACTGTTTTTT.

V usage is TRBV5-1 and J usage is TRBJ2-7; D is perhaps TRBD1 (6 bases). Trimming removed 0 bases from V and 6 bases from J, with 10 bases in between. Per the germline V gene, CDR1 is SGHRS and CDR2 is YFSETQ. CDR3 length: 13 amino acids. The CDR3 spells CASSLADSSEQYF. DNA of the CDR3: TGCGCCAGCAGCTTGGCGGACAGTAGCGAGCAGTACTTC.